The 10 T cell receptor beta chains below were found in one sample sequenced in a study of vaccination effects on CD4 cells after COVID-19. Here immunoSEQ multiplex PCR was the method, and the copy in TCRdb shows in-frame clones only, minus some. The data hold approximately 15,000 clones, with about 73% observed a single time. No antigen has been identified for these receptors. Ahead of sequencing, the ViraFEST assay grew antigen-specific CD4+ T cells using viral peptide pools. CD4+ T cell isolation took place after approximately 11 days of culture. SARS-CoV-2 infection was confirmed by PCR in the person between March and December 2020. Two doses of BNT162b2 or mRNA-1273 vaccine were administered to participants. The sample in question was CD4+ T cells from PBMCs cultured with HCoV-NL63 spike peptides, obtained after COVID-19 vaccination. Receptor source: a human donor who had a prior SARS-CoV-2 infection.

CDR3 region: CASSPRLVQYNEQFF. CDR3 bases: TGCGCCAGCAGCCCAAGACTCGTACAGTACAATGAGCAGTTCTTC. The chain is built from TRBV4-1 and TRBJ2-1; no clear D. CDR1 is MGHRA and CDR2 is YSYEKL in the germline V gene. The CDR3 is 15 amino acids. V was trimmed by 4 bases and J by 4 bases, leaving 14 bases between them.

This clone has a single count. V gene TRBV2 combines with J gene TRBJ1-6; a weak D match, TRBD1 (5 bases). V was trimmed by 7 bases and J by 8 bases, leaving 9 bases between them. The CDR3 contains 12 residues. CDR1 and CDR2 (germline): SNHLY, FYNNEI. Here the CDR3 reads CASKVGDSPLHF. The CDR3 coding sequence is TGTGCCAGCAAAGTAGGGGATTCACCCCTCCACTTT.

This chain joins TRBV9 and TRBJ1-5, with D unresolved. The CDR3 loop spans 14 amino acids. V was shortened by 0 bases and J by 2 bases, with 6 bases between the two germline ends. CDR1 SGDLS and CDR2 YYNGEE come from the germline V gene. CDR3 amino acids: CASSVGGRNQPQHF. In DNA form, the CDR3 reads TGTGCCAGCAGCGTAGGGGGTCGCAATCAGCCCCAGCATTTT. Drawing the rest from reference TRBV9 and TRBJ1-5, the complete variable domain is DSGVTQTPKHLITATGQRVTLRCSPRSGDLSVYWYQQSLDQGLQFLIQYYNGEERAKGNILERFSAQQFPDLHSELNLSSLELGDSALYFCASSVGGRNQPQHFGDGTRLSIL.

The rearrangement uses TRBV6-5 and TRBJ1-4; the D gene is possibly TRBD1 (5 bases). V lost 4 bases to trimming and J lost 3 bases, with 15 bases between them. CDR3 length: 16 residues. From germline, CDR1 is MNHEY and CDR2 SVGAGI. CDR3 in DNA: TGTGCCAGCAGTTCGCATGTGGGGGTCCCTAATGAAAAACTGTTTTTT. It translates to CASSSHVGVPNEKLFF.

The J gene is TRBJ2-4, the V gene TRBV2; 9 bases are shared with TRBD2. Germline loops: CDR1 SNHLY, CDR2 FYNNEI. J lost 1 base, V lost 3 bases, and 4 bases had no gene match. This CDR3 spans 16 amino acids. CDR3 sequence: CASSDGLAGAKNIQYF. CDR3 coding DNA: TGTGCCAGCAGTGATGGGCTAGCGGGGGCCAAAAACATTCAGTACTTC. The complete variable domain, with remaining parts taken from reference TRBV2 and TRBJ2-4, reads EPEVTQTPSHQVTQMGQEVILRCVPISNHLYFYWYRQILGQKVEFLVSFYNNEISEKSEIFDDQFSVERPDGSNFTLKIRSTKLEDSAMYFCASSDGLAGAKNIQYFGAGTRLSVL.

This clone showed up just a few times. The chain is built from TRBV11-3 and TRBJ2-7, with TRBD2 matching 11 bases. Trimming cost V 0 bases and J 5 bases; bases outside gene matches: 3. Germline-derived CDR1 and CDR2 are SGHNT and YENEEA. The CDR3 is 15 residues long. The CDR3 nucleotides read TGTGCCAGCAGCTTAGATAGCGGGAGGGTCAACGAGCAGTACTTC. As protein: CASSLDSGRVNEQYF.

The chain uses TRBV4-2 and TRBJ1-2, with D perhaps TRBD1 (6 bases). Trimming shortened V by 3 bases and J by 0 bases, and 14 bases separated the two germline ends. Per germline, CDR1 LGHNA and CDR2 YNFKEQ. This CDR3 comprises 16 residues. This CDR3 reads CASSHTLQGTNYGYTF. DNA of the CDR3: TGTGCCAGCAGCCATACATTACAGGGAACTAACTATGGCTACACCTTC.

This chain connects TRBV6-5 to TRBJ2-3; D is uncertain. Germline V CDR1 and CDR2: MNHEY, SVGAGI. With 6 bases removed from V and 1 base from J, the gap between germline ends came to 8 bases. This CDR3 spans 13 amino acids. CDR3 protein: CASRYPGTDTQYF. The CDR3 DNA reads TGTGCCAGCAGATATCCGGGCACAGATACGCAGTATTTT.

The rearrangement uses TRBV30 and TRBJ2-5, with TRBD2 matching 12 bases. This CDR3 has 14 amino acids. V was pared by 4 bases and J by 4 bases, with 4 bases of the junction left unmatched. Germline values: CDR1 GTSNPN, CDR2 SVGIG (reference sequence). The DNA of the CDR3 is TGTGCCTGGACTGGACTAGCGGGATCAGAGACCCAGTACTTC. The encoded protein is CAWTGLAGSETQYF.

CDR3 protein: CASSPGGQGADHKNYGYTF. The DNA for the CDR3 is TGTGCCAGCTCCCCCGGCGGACAGGGCGCTGATCACAAGAACTATGGCTACACCTTC. The chain couples TRBV18 to TRBJ1-2, with 8 bases lining up with TRBD1. V was clipped by 6 bases and J by 2 bases; unmatched bases: 20. CDR1 and CDR2 from the germline V gene are KGHSH and LQKENI. The CDR3 runs to 19 residues.